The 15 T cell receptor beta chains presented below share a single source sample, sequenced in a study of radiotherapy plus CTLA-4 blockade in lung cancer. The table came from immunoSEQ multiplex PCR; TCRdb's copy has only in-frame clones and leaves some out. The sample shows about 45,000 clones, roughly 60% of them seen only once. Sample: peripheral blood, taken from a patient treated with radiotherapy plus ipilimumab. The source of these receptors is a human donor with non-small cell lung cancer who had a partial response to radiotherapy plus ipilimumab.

The CDR3 coding sequence is TGTGCCAGCAGCCTCGAAGGGACAGGGCCCTACAATGAGCAGTTCTTC. The encoded protein is CASSLEGTGPYNEQFF. The chain joins TRBV9 to TRBJ2-1; 9 bases are shared with TRBD1. The CDR3 is 16 amino acids. V shed 4 bases, J shed 2 bases, and the junction held 7 bases outside the gene matches. Germline V gene data show CDR1 as SGDLS and CDR2 as YYNGEE.

The CDR3 reads CASSRDRNNQPQHF. CDR3 bases: TGTGCCAGTAGCCGGGACAGAAACAATCAGCCCCAGCATTTT. The chain has TRBV19 and TRBJ1-5; 7 bases match TRBD1. The CDR3 is 14 residues long. V trimming: 6 bases; J trimming: 3 bases; junction bases outside the gene matches: 5. Germline CDR1 is LNHDA and CDR2 is SQIVND (reference sequence). Together with reference TRBV19 and TRBJ1-5, the CDR3 gives the full variable domain: DGGITQSPKYLFRKEGQNVTLSCEQNLNHDAMYWYRQDPGQGLRLIYYSQIVNDFQKGDIAEGYSVSREKKESFPLTVTSAQKNPTAFYLCASSRDRNNQPQHFGDGTRLSIL.

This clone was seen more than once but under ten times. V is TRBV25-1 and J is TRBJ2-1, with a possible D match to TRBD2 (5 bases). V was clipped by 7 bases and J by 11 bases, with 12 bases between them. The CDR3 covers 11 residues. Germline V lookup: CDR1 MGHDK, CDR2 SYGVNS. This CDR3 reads CASTPGNQQFF. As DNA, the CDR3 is TGTGCCAGCACCCCCGGGAACCAGCAGTTCTTC.

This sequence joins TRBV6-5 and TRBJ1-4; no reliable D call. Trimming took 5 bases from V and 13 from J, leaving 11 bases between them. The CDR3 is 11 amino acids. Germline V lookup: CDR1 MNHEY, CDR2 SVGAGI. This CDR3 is CASSPPGGLFF. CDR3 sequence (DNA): TGTGCCAGCAGTCCCCCCGGTGGACTGTTTTTT.

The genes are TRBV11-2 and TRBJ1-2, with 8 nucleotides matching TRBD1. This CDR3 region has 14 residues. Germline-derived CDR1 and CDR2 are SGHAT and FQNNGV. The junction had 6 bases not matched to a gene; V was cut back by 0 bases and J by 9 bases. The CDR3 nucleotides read TGTGCCAGCAGCTTAGATCTAGGGGACAGGAGCTACACCTTC. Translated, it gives CASSLDLGDRSYTF. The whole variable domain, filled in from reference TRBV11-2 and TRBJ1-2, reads EAGVAQSPRYKIIEKRQSVAFWCNPISGHATLYWYQQILGQGPKLLIQFQNNGVVDDSQLPKDRFSAERLKGVDSTLKIQPAKLEDSAVYLCASSLDLGDRSYTFGSGTRLTVV.

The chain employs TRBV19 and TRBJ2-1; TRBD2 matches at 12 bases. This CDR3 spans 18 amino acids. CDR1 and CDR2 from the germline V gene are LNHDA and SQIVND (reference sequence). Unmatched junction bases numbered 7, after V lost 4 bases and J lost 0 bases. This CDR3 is CASSTLLAGGSSYNEQFF. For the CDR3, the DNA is TGTGCCAGTAGTACCCTACTAGCGGGAGGTAGCTCCTACAATGAGCAGTTCTTC.

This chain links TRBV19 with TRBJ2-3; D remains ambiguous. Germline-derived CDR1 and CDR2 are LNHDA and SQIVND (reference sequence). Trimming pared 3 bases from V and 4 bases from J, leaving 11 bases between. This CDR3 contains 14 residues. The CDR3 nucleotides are TGTGCCAGTAGTATCCCCGGTTCGGCAGATACGCAGTATTTT. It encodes CASSIPGSADTQYF.

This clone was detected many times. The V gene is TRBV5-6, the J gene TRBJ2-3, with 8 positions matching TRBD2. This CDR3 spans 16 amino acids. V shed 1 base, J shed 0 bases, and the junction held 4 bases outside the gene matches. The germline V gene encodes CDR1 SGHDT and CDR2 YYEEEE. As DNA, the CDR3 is TGTGCCAGCAGCTTGACTAGCGGAGTTAGCACAGATACGCAGTATTTT. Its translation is CASSLTSGVSTDTQYF.

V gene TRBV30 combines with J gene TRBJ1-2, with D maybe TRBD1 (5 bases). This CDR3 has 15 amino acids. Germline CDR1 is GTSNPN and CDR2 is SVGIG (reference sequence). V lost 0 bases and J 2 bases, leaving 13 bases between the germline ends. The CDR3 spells CAWSVGQGPNYGYTF. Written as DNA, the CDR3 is TGTGCCTGGAGTGTAGGGCAGGGCCCCAACTATGGCTACACCTTC.

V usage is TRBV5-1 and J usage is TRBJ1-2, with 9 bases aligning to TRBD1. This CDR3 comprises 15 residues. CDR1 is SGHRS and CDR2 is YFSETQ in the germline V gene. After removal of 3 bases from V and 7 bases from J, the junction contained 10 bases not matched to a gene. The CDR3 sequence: CASSSAGQGIAGYTF. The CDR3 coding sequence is TGCGCCAGCAGCTCGGCGGGACAGGGTATCGCTGGCTACACCTTC.

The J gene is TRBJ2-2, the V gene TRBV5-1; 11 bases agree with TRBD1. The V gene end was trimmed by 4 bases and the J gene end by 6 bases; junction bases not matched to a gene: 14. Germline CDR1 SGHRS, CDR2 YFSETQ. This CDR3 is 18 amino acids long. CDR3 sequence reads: CASSTGQGASSWPGELFF. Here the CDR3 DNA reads TGCGCCAGCAGCACTGGACAGGGGGCTTCCAGTTGGCCCGGGGAGCTGTTTTTT.

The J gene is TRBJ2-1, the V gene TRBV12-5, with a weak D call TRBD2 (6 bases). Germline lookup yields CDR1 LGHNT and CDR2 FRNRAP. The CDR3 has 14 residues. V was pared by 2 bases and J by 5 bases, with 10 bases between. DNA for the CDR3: TGTGCTAGTGGTTTGAGCCTAGCGAACAATGAGCAGTTCTTC. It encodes CASGLSLANNEQFF.

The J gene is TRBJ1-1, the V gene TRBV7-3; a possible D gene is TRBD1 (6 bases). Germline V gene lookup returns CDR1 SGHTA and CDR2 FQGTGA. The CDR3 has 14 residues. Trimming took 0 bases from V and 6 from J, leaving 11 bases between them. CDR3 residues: CASSLTGGGAEAFF. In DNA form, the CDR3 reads TGTGCCAGCAGCTTAACGGGGGGGGGCGCTGAAGCTTTCTTT.

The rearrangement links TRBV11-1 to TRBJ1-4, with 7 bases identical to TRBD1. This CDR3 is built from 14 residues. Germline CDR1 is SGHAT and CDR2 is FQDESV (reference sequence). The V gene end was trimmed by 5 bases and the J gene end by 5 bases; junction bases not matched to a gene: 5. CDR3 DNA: TGTGCCAGCAGCGGACAGGTAGCAAATGAAAAACTGTTTTTT. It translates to CASSGQVANEKLFF.

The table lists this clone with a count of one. The chain's CDR3 is CASSLGRGGTQYF. The CDR3 DNA is TGCGCCAGCAGCCTCGGTAGGGGAGGGACCCAGTACTTC. J is TRBJ2-5 and V is TRBV5-1; TRBD2 might be the D (6 bases). Trimming left V 4 bases short and J 7 bases short, with 14 bases between. The V gene's germline CDR1 is SGHRS and CDR2 YFSETQ. The CDR3 is 13 amino acids.